This T cell receptor (beta chain) comes out of a study of OX40 agonist ivuxolimab in advanced cancers. Overall study context: Partial responses were achieved by three patients, of whom one had hepatocellular carcinoma and two had cutaneous melanoma.

The germline V and J ends were trimmed by 7 bases and 4 bases, with 5 bases remaining between them. CDR3 length: 11 residues. Germline-derived CDR1 and CDR2 are LNHDA and SQIVND (reference sequence). The data were produced by immunoSEQ multiplex PCR, yet TCRdb's version contains in-frame clones alone and is incomplete. The table lists fewer than 75,000 clones, roughly 87% of them singletons. Overall study results and limits: Averaging showed that CD8+ T cells had more expanded clones than CD4+ did.

This clone appeared a single time. Its antigen is not identified. The V call is TRBV19, the J call TRBJ2-1; no clear D gene. The TCR was taken from an adult with an advanced solid tumor such as melanoma, head and neck, liver or kidney cancer. Sequenced here: CD4+ or CD8+ T cells sorted from blood, sampled in a trial of the OX40 agonist ivuxolimab. CDR3: CASTGYNEQFF. The CDR3 nucleotides read TGTGCCAGTACGGGTTACAATGAGCAGTTCTTC.